A single sample is the source of the 32 T cell receptor beta chains below, sequenced in a study of T cell responses to AZD1222 COVID-19 vaccine. Here immunoSEQ multiplex PCR was the method, and the copy in TCRdb shows in-frame clones only, minus some. The repertoire holds fewer than 200,000 clones, with roughly 88% as singletons. Sequencing was performed on peripheral blood, taken on day 0 of AZD1222 vaccination. These receptors were obtained from an adult in good health.

The gene calls are TRBV10-3 and TRBJ1-5; TRBD1 agrees at 8 bases. After removal of 8 bases from V and 0 bases from J, the junction contained 3 bases not matched to a gene. Germline-derived CDR1 and CDR2 are ENHRY and SYGVKD. CDR3 length equals 14 residues. CDR3 DNA: TGTGCCATCTGGGACAGGAATAGCAATCAGCCCCAGCATTTT. As protein: CAIWDRNSNQPQHF.

This clone has only a few counts. V usage is TRBV7-3 and J usage is TRBJ2-4; D might be TRBD1 or TRBD2, each matching 5 bases. Trimming removed 5 bases at V and 1 base at J, with 12 bases between. There are 15 residues in the CDR3. Per germline, CDR1 SGHTA and CDR2 FQGTGA. CDR3 in amino acids: CASSSAGTAKNIQYF. The CDR3 DNA follows: TGTGCCAGCAGCAGTGCCGGGACGGCCAAAAACATTCAGTACTTC.

The chain carries TRBV7-8 and TRBJ1-3; possible D gene TRBD1, 6 bases. Germline V CDR1 and CDR2: SGHVS, FQNEAQ. CDR3 length equals 15 residues. V gave up 5 bases and J gave up 7 bases, with 18 bases separating them. The CDR3 is CASSDQGKSLNTIYF. CDR3 bases: TGTGCCAGCAGCGACCAGGGGAAAAGTCTTAACACCATATATTTT.

J is TRBJ2-7 and V is TRBV20-1; D is uncertain. The V end lost 6 bases, the J end lost 2 bases, and 8 bases lay between the germline ends. The CDR3 runs 11 residues. In germline, CDR1 is DFQATT, CDR2 SNEGSKA (reference sequence). DNA for the CDR3: TGCAGTGCCCGATTGACCTACGAGCAGTACTTC. It translates to CSARLTYEQYF.

This clone came up once. The CDR3 is CASRNTPTETLAKNIQYF. The CDR3 DNA reads TGTGCCAGTAGGAATACGCCGACAGAGACATTAGCCAAAAACATTCAGTACTTC. The chain is built from TRBV19 and TRBJ2-4, with TRBD1 as a possible D gene (5 bases). The CDR3 sequence is 18 residues long. Between the trimmed V and J ends, which lost 6 bases and 0 bases, there was a span of 21 bases. The V gene's germline CDR1 is LNHDA and CDR2 SQIVND (reference sequence).

CDR3 DNA: TGTGCCAGCAGCTTGCAGGTCCCCTATGGCTACACCTTC. Its translation: CASSLQVPYGYTF. This chain connects TRBV5-4 to TRBJ1-2; D not certain. Trimming removed 1 base at V and 4 bases at J, with 8 bases between. CDR3 size: 13 residues. Per germline, CDR1 SGHNT and CDR2 YYREEE (reference sequence).

The chain is built from TRBV5-1 and TRBJ1-2, with D tentatively TRBD1 (5 bases). The length of the CDR3 is 12 residues. CDR1 SGHRS and CDR2 YFSETQ come from the germline V gene. V lost 4 bases to trimming and J lost 6 bases, with 10 bases between them. The CDR3 DNA reads as TGCGCCAGCAGCACCAGGGTGGATGGCTACACCTTC. Translation gives CASSTRVDGYTF.

This rearrangement joins TRBV7-9 to TRBJ1-1; no clear D gene. Germline CDR1 is SEHNR and CDR2 is FQNEAQ (reference sequence). CDR3 length: 13 residues. V dropped 0 bases and J dropped 3 bases, with 5 bases sitting between them. CDR3 coding DNA: TGTGCCAGCAGCTTAGCTGGCGACACTGAAGCTTTCTTT. This translates into CASSLAGDTEAFF.

As concerns this clone: This same CDR3 is encoded by further DNA sequences in the sample. This chain joins TRBV5-1 and TRBJ2-5, with D uncertain. CDR3 length: 13 amino acids. V was cut by 0 bases and J by 1 base, with 4 bases left in between. Germline-derived CDR1 and CDR2 are SGHRS and YFSETQ. The CDR3 region has the DNA TGCGCCAGCAGCTTGGGATCCCAAGAGACCCAGTACTTC. This translates into CASSLGSQETQYF.

This chain connects TRBV23-1 to TRBJ2-1; D might be TRBD2 (6 bases). TRBV23-1 is an ORF, and what it does is uncertain. With 1 base removed from V and 0 bases from J, the gap between germline ends came to 16 bases. CDR3 size: 18 residues. The CDR3 DNA is TGCGCCAGCAGTCAATTGACGGGGGTTTGGGGCTCCTACAATGAGCAGTTCTTC. Translating it yields CASSQLTGVWGSYNEQFF.

The gene calls are TRBV18 and TRBJ1-2, with D possibly matching TRBD1 (5 bases). The germline gives CDR1 KGHSH, CDR2 LQKENI. V was trimmed by 0 bases and J by 8 bases, leaving 19 bases between them. This CDR3 contains 16 residues. The CDR3 sequence is CASSPPRGEVSGGYTF. In nucleotides, the CDR3 is TGTGCCAGCTCACCACCGAGAGGGGAGGTGAGTGGAGGCTACACCTTC.

This clone has more than one count but fewer than ten. The V and J genes are TRBV6-5 and TRBJ1-1; D is possibly TRBD1 (6 bases). The CDR3 has 14 residues. Trimming left V 6 bases short and J 6 bases short, with 17 bases between. Germline V CDR1 and CDR2: MNHEY, SVGAGI. For the CDR3, the DNA is TGTGCCAGCAGCGAGAGACAGGAATACCCTGAAGCTTTCTTT. Residues: CASSERQEYPEAFF.

The rearrangement joins TRBV7-2 to TRBJ1-3; D is unclear. Germline V CDR1 and CDR2: SGHTA, FQGNSA. The CDR3 sequence is 16 residues long. The V end was cut by 5 bases, the J end by 0 bases, with 14 bases between. DNA for the CDR3: TGTGCCAGCAGCGCCGAACTTTCTTTCTCTGGAAACACCATATATTTT. It specifies CASSAELSFSGNTIYF.

V and J are TRBV5-6 and TRBJ2-7; D is unresolved. V was pared by 2 bases and J by 1 base, with 10 bases between. In germline, CDR1 is SGHDT, CDR2 YYEEEE. The CDR3 contains 14 residues. In nucleotides, the CDR3 is TGTGCCAGCAGCTTTAGCCGGCATTCCTACGAGCAGTACTTC. It specifies CASSFSRHSYEQYF.

This clone was detected only once. J is TRBJ1-2 and V is TRBV28, with D possibly TRBD1 on 6 matching bases. The CDR3 runs 14 residues. V dropped 7 bases and J dropped 0 bases, with 12 bases sitting between them. Germline V gene data show CDR1 as MDHEN and CDR2 as SYDVKM. Written as DNA, the CDR3 is TGTGCCAGCACTATGGGGGGGCCTAACTATGGCTACACCTTC. Amino acids: CASTMGGPNYGYTF.

As concerns this clone: In the same sample, other DNA sequences code for this CDR3. The CDR3 spells CASSYFSRDQPQHF. CDR3 nucleotides: TGTGCCAGCAGTTACTTTAGCCGGGATCAGCCCCAGCATTTT. The chain joins TRBV6-2 or TRBV6-3 to TRBJ1-5; the D is unclear. This CDR3 has 14 amino acids. Trimming pared 1 base from V and 5 bases from J, leaving 9 bases between. Germline assignment: CDR1 MNHEY and CDR2 SVGEGT.

This clone has only a few counts. J is TRBJ1-5 and V is TRBV4-1; perhaps TRBD1 as D (5 bases). This CDR3 comprises 14 residues. Trimming stripped 0 bases from V and 9 bases from J, with 12 bases between. Germline V gene data show CDR1 as MGHRA and CDR2 as YSYEKL. In nucleotides, the CDR3 is TGCGCCAGCAGCCAAGATCAGGGAATCCCGCCCCAGCATTTT. It specifies CASSQDQGIPPQHF.

This chain uses TRBV5-4 with TRBJ1-1; no clear D gene. Trimming took 2 bases from V and 4 from J, leaving 9 bases between them. The CDR3 has 13 residues. Germline V gene sequence: CDR1 SGHNT, CDR2 YYREEE (reference sequence). The DNA for the CDR3 is TGTGCCAGCAGCTTTGCCCTCGGCACTGAAGCTTTCTTT. As protein: CASSFALGTEAFF.

The rearrangement uses TRBV3-1 (or the pseudogene TRBV3-2) and TRBJ1-5; no clear D. Trimming took 3 bases from V and 6 from J, leaving 6 bases between them. Per the germline V gene, CDR1 is LGHDT and CDR2 is YNNKEL (reference sequence). The CDR3 is 12 amino acids. CDR3 DNA: TGTGCCAGCAGCCACCTGAGTCAGCCCCAGCATTTT. It yields the protein CASSHLSQPQHF.

The CDR3: CASSQDKQGGTQYF. In DNA, the CDR3 is TGCGCCAGCAGCCAAGATAAACAGGGGGGGACCCAGTACTTC. The rearrangement uses TRBV4-3 and TRBJ2-5; 8 nucleotides line up with TRBD1. Germline V CDR1 and CDR2: LGHNA, YSLEER. The CDR3 consists of 14 residues. V was clipped by 0 bases and J by 7 bases; unmatched bases: 4.

For the CDR3, the DNA is TGTGCCAGCAGCCCCATCGCCGTTGAAGCTTTCTTT. This encodes CASSPIAVEAFF. The chain combines TRBV7-9 with TRBJ1-1; D unresolved. Germline CDR1 is SEHNR and CDR2 is FQNEAQ (reference sequence). The V end lost 5 bases, the J end lost 7 bases, and 11 bases lay between the germline ends. The CDR3 length is 12 residues.

The chain carries TRBV3-1 (or the pseudogene TRBV3-2) and TRBJ2-7; D possibly corresponds to TRBD2 (5 bases). Germline values: CDR1 LGHDT, CDR2 YNNKEL (reference sequence). This CDR3 spans 14 amino acids. The ends were cut back, 1 base at V and 5 bases at J, with 12 bases in the middle. The CDR3 protein is CASSQGAGSHEQYF. The CDR3 bases are TGTGCCAGCAGCCAAGGGGCGGGTTCCCACGAGCAGTACTTC.

The chain uses TRBV25-1 and TRBJ1-6; D unclear. Per the germline V gene, CDR1 is MGHDK and CDR2 is SYGVNS. There are 13 residues in the CDR3. The V gene lost 2 bases and the J gene lost 9 bases, with 8 bases spanning the gap. This chain's CDR3 is CASSEIAVSPLHF. CDR3 sequence (DNA): TGTGCCAGCAGTGAAATAGCGGTTTCACCCCTCCACTTT.

The rearrangement joins TRBV5-1 to TRBJ1-1, with TRBD1 identical over 8 bases. Germline CDR1 is SGHRS and CDR2 is YFSETQ. With 4 bases clipped from V and 6 bases from J, the junction kept 5 bases outside the gene matches. The CDR3 totals 13 residues. CDR3 bases: TGCGCCAGCAGCCTAGGGACAGGTCCTGAAGCTTTCTTT. Amino acids: CASSLGTGPEAFF. Complete variable domain (other parts from reference TRBV5-1 and TRBJ1-1): KAGVTQTPRYLIKTRGQQVTLSCSPISGHRSVSWYQQTPGQGLQFLFEYFSETQRNKGNFPGRFSGRQFSNSRSEMNVSTLELGDSALYLCASSLGTGPEAFFGQGTRLTVV.

The chain combines TRBV7-8 with TRBJ1-6; 7 nucleotides match TRBD1. Germline values: CDR1 SGHVS, CDR2 FQNEAQ. This CDR3 contains 14 residues. Trimming took 4 bases from V and 6 from J; bases not matched to a gene: 3. The DNA of the CDR3 is TGTGCCAGCAGCTCCAGACAGGGTAATTCACCCCTCCACTTT. As protein: CASSSRQGNSPLHF.

This clone was picked up one time. The V and J genes are TRBV27 and TRBJ2-6; D not resolved. The V end was cut by 1 base, the J end by 0 bases, with 4 bases between. Per the germline V gene, CDR1 is MNHEY and CDR2 is SMNVEV (reference sequence). CDR3 length equals 15 residues. CDR3 region: CASSLWSSGANVLTF. The DNA for the CDR3 is TGTGCCAGCAGTTTATGGAGCTCTGGGGCCAACGTCCTGACTTTC.

This clone was seen a single time. V usage is TRBV4-3 and J usage is TRBJ2-1; D not resolved. The CDR3 consists of 14 residues. V shed 0 bases and J shed 5 bases, with 8 bases lying between them. Germline V gives CDR1 LGHNA, CDR2 YSLEER. The CDR3 bases are TGCGCCAGCAGCCAAGAGGCGGCGAACAATGAGCAGTTCTTC. Protein: CASSQEAANNEQFF.

The chain is built from TRBV5-1 and TRBJ1-2; D perhaps matches TRBD1 (5 bases). V gave up 7 bases and J gave up 2 bases, with 15 bases separating them. This CDR3 has 14 amino acids. Germline CDR1 SGHRS, CDR2 YFSETQ. This chain's CDR3 is CASSPGLPNYGYTF. The CDR3 DNA follows: TGCGCCAGCTCCCCGGGACTTCCCAACTATGGCTACACCTTC.

The chain couples TRBV19 to TRBJ2-5, with D perhaps TRBD2 (6 bases). CDR3 length: 14 residues. V lost 7 bases, J lost 5 bases, and 17 bases lay in between. Germline values: CDR1 LNHDA, CDR2 SQIVND (reference sequence). CDR3 nucleotide sequence: TGTGCCAGTACCATAGACATTAGCGGCGAGACCCAGTACTTC. Protein: CASTIDISGETQYF.

The chain employs TRBV6-1 and TRBJ1-1, with no clear D. The CDR3 runs to 14 residues. The ends were cut back, 2 bases at V and 4 bases at J, with 11 bases in the middle. The germline V gene encodes CDR1 MNHNS and CDR2 SASEGT. CDR3 in DNA: TGTGCCAGCAGTGAAACGATGCGGGGCACTGAAGCTTTCTTT. Translated, it gives CASSETMRGTEAFF.

The V gene is TRBV7-3, the J gene TRBJ2-7; D may be TRBD2 (5 bases). V dropped 1 base and J dropped 6 bases, with 10 bases sitting between them. The germline CDR1 and CDR2 sequences are SGHTA and FQGTGA. The CDR3 runs to 13 residues. DNA for the CDR3: TGTGCCAGCAGCTTAAGTCCTAGCAGCGAGCAGTACTTC. This gives the protein CASSLSPSSEQYF.

This clone was counted once. The chain uses TRBV5-6 and TRBJ2-3, with D perhaps TRBD2 (6 bases). Germline-derived CDR1 and CDR2 are SGHDT and YYEEEE. Trimming pared 7 bases from V and 2 bases from J, leaving 17 bases between. The CDR3 has 15 residues. CDR3 coding DNA: TGTGCCAGCTCCCCCGGAGGGCTAGTCACAGATACGCAGTATTTT. This gives the protein CASSPGGLVTDTQYF.